These 32 T cell receptor beta chains came from one sample sequenced in a study of blood T cells in healthy people across ages. The use of a sample-barcoded 5' primer and a J-beta primer mix characterized a second PCR of roughly 7 to 12 cycles. TCRdb used MiXCR to reprocess the 5' RACE reads, holding one entry per CDR3 protein. The table records over 1,500,000 distinct CDR3 sequences, 49% of them present only once. The sample comprised blood. The receptors shown here come from a middle-aged woman in good health.

This clonotype was seen only a few times. The gene calls are TRBV14 and TRBJ2-1, with TRBD2 matching over 7 bases. The ends lost 3 bases at V and 2 bases at J; junction bases unmatched: 1. The CDR3 runs to 14 residues. Germline assignment: CDR1 SGHDN and CDR2 FVKESK. The CDR3 sequence: CASSQSGAYNEQFF. DNA of the CDR3: TGTGCCAGCAGCCAGAGCGGGGCCTACAATGAGCAGTTCTTC.

The chain couples TRBV7-9 to TRBJ2-7; D call uncertain. The CDR3 has 14 residues. Germline CDR1 reads SEHNR; CDR2 reads FQNEAQ (reference sequence). With 4 bases removed from V and 3 bases from J, the gap between germline ends came to 13 bases. CDR3 nucleotides: TGTGCCAGCAGCTCTAATGGGTTGGTCTACGAGCAGTACTTC. Translation: CASSSNGLVYEQYF.

The rearrangement uses TRBV6-5 and TRBJ2-1; TRBD2 matches 8 bases. V lost 7 bases, J lost 9 bases, and 11 bases stayed unmatched. From germline, CDR1 is MNHEY and CDR2 SVGAGI. This CDR3 has 14 amino acids. CDR3 sequence reads: CASIDRGGDGEQFF. CDR3 coding DNA: TGTGCCAGCATAGACCGGGGGGGAGACGGTGAGCAGTTCTTC.

This clonotype was counted between two and nine times. The V call is TRBV12-3 or TRBV12-4, the J call TRBJ2-1; 11 bases are shared with TRBD1. The CDR3 is made up of 17 amino acids. V was pared by 5 bases and J by 6 bases, with 12 bases of the junction left unmatched. The CDR3 DNA follows: TGTGCCAGCAGTCATACAGCCGCGGGACAGGGGGTCAATGAGCAGTTCTTC. Residues: CASSHTAAGQGVNEQFF.

The V and J genes are TRBV11-3 and TRBJ2-1; D may be TRBD2 (5 bases). V was trimmed by 9 bases and J by 9 bases, leaving 21 bases between them. CDR1 is SGHNT and CDR2 is YENEEA in the germline V gene. This CDR3 region has 14 residues. In nucleotides, the CDR3 is TGTGCCAGTTCAGCTAGCCACCTAATCAGTGAGCAGTTCTTC. It specifies CASSASHLISEQFF.

The rearrangement uses TRBV28 and TRBJ1-2; 7 bases match TRBD1. The CDR3 spans 13 residues. Germline-derived CDR1 and CDR2 are MDHEN and SYDVKM. J gave up 8 bases and V 6 bases, and 9 bases lay outside the gene matches. The CDR3 is CASSPGQEQGYTF. DNA for the CDR3: TGTGCCAGCAGCCCAGGACAGGAACAGGGCTACACCTTC.

This clonotype was detected a few times. The gene calls are TRBV7-2 and TRBJ2-3; D is undetermined. Deletions cut 8 bases from V and 1 base from J, with 10 bases between. Germline V gene sequence: CDR1 SGHTA, CDR2 FQGNSA. The CDR3 runs to 13 residues. The chain's CDR3 is CASGLRGTDTQYF. The CDR3 bases are TGTGCCAGCGGCCTCAGAGGCACAGATACGCAGTATTTT.

The chain couples TRBV7-2 to TRBJ1-4, with 8 positions matching TRBD1. Trimming cost V 4 bases and J 4 bases; bases outside gene matches: 5. The CDR3 covers 15 residues. Germline CDR1 SGHTA, CDR2 FQGNSA. In DNA, the CDR3 is TGTGCCAGCAGCTCGGGGGGACAGGTTAATGAAAAACTGTTTTTT. It specifies CASSSGGQVNEKLFF.

This rearrangement joins TRBV9 to TRBJ1-1; perhaps TRBD1 as D (6 bases). The CDR3 contains 13 residues. The V gene lost 4 bases and the J gene lost 5 bases, with 12 bases spanning the gap. Germline V gene data show CDR1 as SGDLS and CDR2 as YYNGEE. For the CDR3, the DNA is TGTGCCAGCAGCCCCTCAGGGGAGACTGAAGCTTTCTTT. Protein product: CASSPSGETEAFF.

The chain recombines TRBV15 with TRBJ1-6; perhaps TRBD1 as D (5 bases). CDR1 is LNHNV and CDR2 is YYDKDF in the germline V gene (reference sequence). This CDR3 region has 16 residues. Trimming left V 0 bases short and J 6 bases short, with 12 bases between. The CDR3 reads CATSRDPGPTNSPLHF. In nucleotides, the CDR3 is TGTGCCACCAGCAGAGATCCGGGGCCTACTAATTCACCCCTCCACTTT.

This clonotype was seen a single time. This chain links TRBV15 with TRBJ2-7; 10 bases line up with TRBD1. The J call may not be correct, given that the DNA end is closer to TRBJ2-4. CDR1 is LNHNV and CDR2 is YYDKDF in the germline V gene (reference sequence). This CDR3 has 15 residues. The CDR3 DNA follows: TGTGCCACCACGAAGACAGGGGGCGGGCGAAACATTCAGTACTTC. Translated: CATTKTGGGRNIQYF.

The chain links TRBV24-1 to TRBJ2-3; D remains unclear. The CDR3 is made up of 16 amino acids. CDR1 and CDR2 (germline): KGHDR, SFDVKD. The V gene lost 1 base and the J gene lost 5 bases, with 15 bases spanning the gap. The CDR3 is CATSDFVAGSIDTQYF. The CDR3 DNA sequence: TGTGCCACCAGTGATTTTGTAGCCGGTTCAATAGATACGCAGTATTTT.

This clonotype was seen repeatedly, ten times or more. The chain carries TRBV9 and TRBJ2-7, with 10 bases identical to TRBD2. The ends lost 0 bases at V and 3 bases at J; junction bases unmatched: 0. Germline lookup yields CDR1 SGDLS and CDR2 YYNGEE. CDR3 length: 14 residues. The chain's CDR3 is CASSVASGGYEQYF. The CDR3 bases are TGTGCCAGCAGCGTAGCTAGCGGGGGCTACGAGCAGTACTTC.

This clonotype was counted between two and nine times. The CDR3 region has the DNA TGTGCCAGCAGCCTACTAGCGGGGGGCTTGCACAATGAGCAGTTCTTC. This encodes CASSLLAGGLHNEQFF. The rearrangement uses TRBV5-6 and TRBJ2-1; 12 bases fit TRBD2. The CDR3 loop spans 16 amino acids. V lost 4 bases to trimming and J lost 5 bases; unmatched junction nucleotides: 7. Germline CDR1 SGHDT, CDR2 YYEEEE.

The J gene is TRBJ1-5, the V gene TRBV12-3 or TRBV12-4; the D gene is possibly TRBD1 (5 bases). This CDR3 region has 15 residues. Trimming took 2 bases from V and 6 from J, leaving 14 bases between them. DNA of the CDR3: TGTGCCAGCAGTTTATCGGAGGGGTATGGTCAGCCCCAGCATTTT. It specifies CASSLSEGYGQPQHF.

J is TRBJ2-5 and V is TRBV29-1, with D maybe TRBD2 (6 bases). V lost 6 bases and J 1 base, leaving 12 bases between the germline ends. Germline-derived CDR1 and CDR2 are SQVTM and ANQGSEA. The CDR3 consists of 13 residues. For the CDR3, the DNA is TGCAGCGTGAAGGGACTGGCCCAAGAGACCCAGTACTTC. Residues: CSVKGLAQETQYF.

The chain has TRBV20-1 and TRBJ2-7, with 7 bases identical to TRBD1. Judging by the DNA end, TRBJ2-5 fits better; the J call may be wrong. The germline V gene encodes CDR1 DFQATT and CDR2 SNEGSKA (reference sequence). CDR3 length equals 13 residues. The CDR3 region is CSASKQGMETQYF. DNA for the CDR3: TGCAGTGCTAGCAAACAGGGGATGGAGACCCAGTACTTC.

CDR3 bases: TGTGCCAGCTCACAACAGGGGTCGGGTAATTCACCCCTCCACTTT. It specifies CASSQQGSGNSPLHF. The genes are TRBV18 and TRBJ1-6; 7 positions agree with TRBD1. The CDR3 extends over 15 amino acids. Trimming took 4 bases from V and 6 from J; bases not matched to a gene: 6. Germline V lookup: CDR1 KGHSH, CDR2 LQKENI.

This chain links TRBV15 with TRBJ2-7, with a tentative D call TRBD2 (6 bases). With 11 bases removed from V and 5 bases from J, the gap between germline ends came to 16 bases. Germline assignment: CDR1 LNHNV and CDR2 YYDKDF (reference sequence). The CDR3 extends over 12 amino acids. Here the CDR3 DNA reads TGTGCCTTCACAGCTGCGGGGAACGAGCAGTACTTC. Translation gives CAFTAAGNEQYF.

This rearrangement joins TRBV4-3 to TRBJ1-4; no reliable D call. The CDR3 covers 15 residues. Germline loops: CDR1 LGHNA, CDR2 YSLEER. Trimming took off 4 bases at V and 5 bases at J, with 14 bases between the two ends. In DNA, the CDR3 is TGCGCCAGCAGCCCCTCTCTAGGGTGGAATGAAAAACTGTTTTTT. It encodes CASSPSLGWNEKLFF.

Written as DNA, the CDR3 is TGCAGTGCCGCTGTGGGGTGGGGCAATCAGCCCCAGCATTTT. Protein: CSAAVGWGNQPQHF. The rearrangement links TRBV20-1 to TRBJ1-5; no clear D. Trimming left V 6 bases short and J 2 bases short, with 14 bases between. The CDR3 contains 14 residues. The V gene's germline CDR1 is DFQATT and CDR2 SNEGSKA (reference sequence).

The chain employs TRBV6-6 and TRBJ1-2; D is unclear. This CDR3 spans 15 amino acids. Germline lookup yields CDR1 MNHNY and CDR2 SVGAGI (reference sequence). Trimming removed 2 bases from V and 4 bases from J, with 14 bases in between. The CDR3: CASSYGEGTVYGYTF. The CDR3, as DNA: TGTGCCAGCAGTTACGGGGAGGGCACCGTCTATGGCTACACCTTC.

This rearrangement joins TRBV6-1 to TRBJ1-5; no clear D gene. Trimming stripped 3 bases from V and 4 bases from J, with 7 bases between. Germline V gene data show CDR1 as MNHNS and CDR2 as SASEGT. The CDR3 loop spans 13 amino acids. The CDR3 loop is CASSEQKNQPQHF. The CDR3 region has the DNA TGTGCCAGCAGTGAGCAGAAGAATCAGCCCCAGCATTTT.

The rearrangement uses TRBV24-1 and TRBJ2-5, with a tentative D call TRBD2 (5 bases). The V and J ends lost 5 bases and 11 bases respectively, with 26 bases between them. The germline V gene has CDR1 KGHDR and CDR2 SFDVKD. The CDR3 is made up of 16 amino acids. CDR3 region: CATSASWGKGSWEQYF. CDR3 DNA: TGTGCCACCAGTGCCTCCTGGGGAAAGGGCTCGTGGGAGCAGTACTTC.

This chain uses TRBV7-9 with TRBJ2-7; 9 bases line up with TRBD2. The length of the CDR3 is 17 residues. The V gene end was trimmed by 5 bases and the J gene end by 5 bases; junction bases not matched to a gene: 16. In germline, CDR1 is SEHNR, CDR2 FQNEAQ (reference sequence). The CDR3 DNA sequence: TGTGCCAGCAGCCCGGCTCCGATAGGGACTAGCAACGACGAGCAGTACTTC. This gives the protein CASSPAPIGTSNDEQYF.

This chain connects TRBV27 to TRBJ2-7, with D maybe TRBD1 (7 bases). The V gene lost 8 bases and the J gene lost 4 bases, with 21 bases spanning the gap. Germline V gene data show CDR1 as MNHEY and CDR2 as SMNVEV (reference sequence). The CDR3 has 15 amino acids. CDR3 sequence (DNA): TGTGCCAGCCGCCCCCTGGGGGGACAGAGATACGAGCAGTACTTC. Translating it yields CASRPLGGQRYEQYF.

The chain uses TRBV27 and TRBJ2-4; D call uncertain. CDR1 and CDR2 (germline): MNHEY, SMNVEV (reference sequence). V was pared by 3 bases and J by 0 bases, with 15 bases between. The CDR3 covers 17 residues. In DNA form, the CDR3 reads TGTGCCAGCAGTTTCCATCCTCCATCCGTAGCCAAAAACATTCAGTACTTC. This translates into CASSFHPPSVAKNIQYF.

This sequence joins TRBV6-5 and TRBJ2-1; 9 positions agree with TRBD1. The CDR3 is 15 residues long. Germline CDR1 MNHEY, CDR2 SVGAGI. With V trimmed by 4 bases and J by 9 bases, 10 bases remained unmatched. CDR3 region: CASSWRTGAGGEQFF. Written as DNA, the CDR3 is TGTGCCAGCAGTTGGCGGACAGGGGCAGGTGGTGAGCAGTTCTTC.

The V call is TRBV5-1, the J call TRBJ1-3; TRBD1 is a possible D gene (6 bases). Germline V CDR1 and CDR2: SGHRS, YFSETQ. This CDR3 is built from 15 residues. V was pared by 1 base and J by 4 bases, with 12 bases between. The CDR3 bases are TGCGCCAGCAGCTTGACGGGGGGCGACGGAAACACCATATATTTT. This codes for CASSLTGGDGNTIYF.

This clonotype has a count of ten or more. V and J are TRBV12-3 or TRBV12-4 and TRBJ2-7, with 9 bases that match TRBD1. This CDR3 comprises 15 residues. J lost 1 base, V lost 5 bases, and 6 bases had no gene match. The CDR3 is CASSPGQGTSYEQYF. CDR3 DNA sequence: TGTGCCAGCAGTCCGGGACAGGGTACTTCCTACGAGCAGTACTTC.

The V call is TRBV7-3, the J call TRBJ2-1; D is perhaps TRBD2 (6 bases). Trimming removed 3 bases at V and 4 bases at J, with 10 bases between. Germline assignment: CDR1 SGHTA and CDR2 FQGTGA. The CDR3 runs 14 residues. The CDR3 here is CASSLGLDYNEQFF. Here the CDR3 DNA reads TGTGCCAGCAGCTTGGGACTGGATTACAATGAGCAGTTCTTC.

The chain employs TRBV2 and TRBJ1-2; a weak D match, TRBD1 (5 bases). V was clipped by 6 bases and J by 4 bases, with 15 bases between them. Germline CDR1 reads SNHLY; CDR2 reads FYNNEI. This CDR3 is 14 amino acids long. CDR3 residues: CASRPGQLSYGYTF. In nucleotides, the CDR3 is TGTGCCAGCAGGCCGGGGCAGCTTTCCTATGGCTACACCTTC.